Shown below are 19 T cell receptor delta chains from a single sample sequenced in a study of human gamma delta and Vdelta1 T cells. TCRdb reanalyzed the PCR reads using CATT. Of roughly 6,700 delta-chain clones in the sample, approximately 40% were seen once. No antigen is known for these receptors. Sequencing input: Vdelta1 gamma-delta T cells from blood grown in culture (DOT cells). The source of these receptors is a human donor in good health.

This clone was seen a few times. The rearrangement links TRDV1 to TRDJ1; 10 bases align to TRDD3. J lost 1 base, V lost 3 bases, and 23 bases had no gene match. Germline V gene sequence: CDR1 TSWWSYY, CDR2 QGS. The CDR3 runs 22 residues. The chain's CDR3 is CALGDTGCGPTVGDTGTDKLIF. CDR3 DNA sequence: TGTGCTCTTGGGGATACAGGGTGTGGGCCTACGGTGGGGGATACTGGCACCGATAAACTCATCTTT.

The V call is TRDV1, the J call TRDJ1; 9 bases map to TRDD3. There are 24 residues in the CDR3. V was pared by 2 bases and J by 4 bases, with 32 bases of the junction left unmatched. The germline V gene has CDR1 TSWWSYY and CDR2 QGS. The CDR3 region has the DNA TGTGCTCTTGGGGAATGTGTAAGTAGTGGAGGCAGACCTGGGGGATGGCCCCCGAGCGATAAACTCATCTTT. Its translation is CALGECVSSGGRPGGWPPSDKLIF.

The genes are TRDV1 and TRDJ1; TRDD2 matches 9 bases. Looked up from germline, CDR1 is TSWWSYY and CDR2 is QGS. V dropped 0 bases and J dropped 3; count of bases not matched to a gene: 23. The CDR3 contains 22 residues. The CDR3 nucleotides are TGTGCTCTTGGGGAACTGGCGGGACCTTCCTACGATAAAAGAGGATACGCCGATAAACTCATCTTT. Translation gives CALGELAGPSYDKRGYADKLIF.

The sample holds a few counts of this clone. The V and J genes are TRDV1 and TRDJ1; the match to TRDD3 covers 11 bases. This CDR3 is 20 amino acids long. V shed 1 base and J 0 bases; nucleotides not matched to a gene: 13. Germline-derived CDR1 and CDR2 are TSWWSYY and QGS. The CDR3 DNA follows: TGTGCTCTTGGGGAACACCCTCCGGCTGGGGGATACATTTACACCGATAAACTCATCTTT. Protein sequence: CALGEHPPAGGYIYTDKLIF.

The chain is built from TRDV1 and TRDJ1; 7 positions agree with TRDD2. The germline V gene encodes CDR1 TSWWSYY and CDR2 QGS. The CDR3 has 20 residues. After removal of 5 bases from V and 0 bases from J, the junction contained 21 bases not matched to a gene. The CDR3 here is CALGTPFLPVLSEHTDKLIF. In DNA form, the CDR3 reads TGTGCTCTTGGGACTCCATTCCTACCCGTACTGTCCGAACACACCGATAAACTCATCTTT.

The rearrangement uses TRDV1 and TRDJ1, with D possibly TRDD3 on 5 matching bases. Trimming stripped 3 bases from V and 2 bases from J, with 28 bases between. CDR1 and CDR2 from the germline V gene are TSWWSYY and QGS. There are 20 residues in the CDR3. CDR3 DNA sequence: TGTGCTCTTGGGGACCTTAGAGAGAGCTGGGAGAAGTTGGGTACCGATAAACTCATCTTT. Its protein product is CALGDLRESWEKLGTDKLIF.

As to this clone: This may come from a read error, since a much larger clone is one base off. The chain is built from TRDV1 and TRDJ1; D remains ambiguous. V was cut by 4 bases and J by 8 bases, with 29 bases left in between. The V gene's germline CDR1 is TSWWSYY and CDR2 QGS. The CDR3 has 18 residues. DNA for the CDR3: TGTGCTCTTGGGGGCTCGAGGCCCCACCCTGTAATGGAGTTAAAACTCATCTTT. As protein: CALGGSRPHPVMELKLIF.

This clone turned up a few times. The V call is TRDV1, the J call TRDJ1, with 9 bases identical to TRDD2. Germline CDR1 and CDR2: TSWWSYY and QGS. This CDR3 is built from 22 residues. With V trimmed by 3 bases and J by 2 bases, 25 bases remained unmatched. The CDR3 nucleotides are TGTGCTCTTGGGGATCCTTCCTACTTCTCTGGGGATTGGGGTTCCTTTACCGATAAACTCATCTTT. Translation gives CALGDPSYFSGDWGSFTDKLIF.

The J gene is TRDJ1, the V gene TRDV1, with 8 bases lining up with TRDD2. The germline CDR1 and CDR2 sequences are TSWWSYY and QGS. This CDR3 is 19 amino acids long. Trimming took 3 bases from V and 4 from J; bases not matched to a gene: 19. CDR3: CALGERAFLELGTDDKLIF. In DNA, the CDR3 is TGTGCTCTTGGGGAGAGGGCCTTCCTAGAGCTGGGGACCGACGATAAACTCATCTTT.

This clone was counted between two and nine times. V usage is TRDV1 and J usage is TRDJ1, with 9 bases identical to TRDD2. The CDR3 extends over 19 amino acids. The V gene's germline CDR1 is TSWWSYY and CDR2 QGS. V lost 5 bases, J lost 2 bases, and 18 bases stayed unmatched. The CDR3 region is CALGSPSYGLLGRTDKLIF. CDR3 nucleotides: TGTGCTCTTGGGTCCCCTTCCTACGGGTTGCTGGGGAGAACCGATAAACTCATCTTT.

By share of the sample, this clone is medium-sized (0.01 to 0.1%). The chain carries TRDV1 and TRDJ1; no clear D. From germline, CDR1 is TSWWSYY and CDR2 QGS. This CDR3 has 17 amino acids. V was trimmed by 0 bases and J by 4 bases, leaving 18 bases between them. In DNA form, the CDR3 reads TGTGCTCTTGGGGAACTAAGCCGCGCCCCCCCCAACGATAAACTCATCTTT. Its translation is CALGELSRAPPNDKLIF.

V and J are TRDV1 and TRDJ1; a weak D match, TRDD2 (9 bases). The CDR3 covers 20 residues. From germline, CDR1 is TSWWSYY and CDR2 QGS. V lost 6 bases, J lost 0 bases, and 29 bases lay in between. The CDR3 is CALGLTGLPTGGDNTDKLIF. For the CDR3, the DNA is TGTGCTCTTGGACTCACGGGCCTTCCTACGGGGGGGGATAACACCGATAAACTCATCTTT.

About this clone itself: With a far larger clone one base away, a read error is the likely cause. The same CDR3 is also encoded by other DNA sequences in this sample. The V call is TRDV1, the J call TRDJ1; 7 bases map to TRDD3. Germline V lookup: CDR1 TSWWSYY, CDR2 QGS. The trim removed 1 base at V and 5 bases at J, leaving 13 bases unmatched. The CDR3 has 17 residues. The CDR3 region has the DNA TGTGCTCTTGGGGAACCTCCACCGGGGGATCTATCGGATAAACTCATCTTT. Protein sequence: CALGEPPPGDLSDKLIF.

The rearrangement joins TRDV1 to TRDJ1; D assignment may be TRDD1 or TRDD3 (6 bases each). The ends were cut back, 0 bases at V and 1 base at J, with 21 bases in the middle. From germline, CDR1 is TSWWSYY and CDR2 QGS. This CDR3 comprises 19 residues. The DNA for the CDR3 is TGTGCTCTTGGGGAACTAGAAATAAAGTGGGGGGTCTTCACCGATAAACTCATCTTT. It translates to CALGELEIKWGVFTDKLIF.

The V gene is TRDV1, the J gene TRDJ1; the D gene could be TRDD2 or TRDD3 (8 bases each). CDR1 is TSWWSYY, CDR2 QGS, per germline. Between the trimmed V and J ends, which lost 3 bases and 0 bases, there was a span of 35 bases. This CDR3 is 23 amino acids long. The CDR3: CALGDPPGFLRGISTSYTDKLIF. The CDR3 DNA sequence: TGTGCTCTTGGGGACCCCCCCGGCTTCCTACGGGGGATATCCACCAGCTACACCGATAAACTCATCTTT.

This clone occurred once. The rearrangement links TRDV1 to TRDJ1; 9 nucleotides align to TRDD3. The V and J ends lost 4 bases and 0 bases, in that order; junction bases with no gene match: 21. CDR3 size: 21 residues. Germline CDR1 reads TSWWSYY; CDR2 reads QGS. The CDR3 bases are TGTGCTCTTGGGGCCAAGTTCCTGTTAGGGGATACGGCCCCGTACACCGATAAACTCATCTTT. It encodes CALGAKFLLGDTAPYTDKLIF.

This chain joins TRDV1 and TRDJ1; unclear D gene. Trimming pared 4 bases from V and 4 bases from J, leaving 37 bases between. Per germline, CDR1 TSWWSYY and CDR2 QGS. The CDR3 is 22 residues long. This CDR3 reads CALGVPLSFLRWQARSHDKLIF. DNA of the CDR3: TGTGCTCTTGGGGTCCCATTAAGTTTTCTGCGTTGGCAGGCCAGGTCTCACGATAAACTCATCTTT.

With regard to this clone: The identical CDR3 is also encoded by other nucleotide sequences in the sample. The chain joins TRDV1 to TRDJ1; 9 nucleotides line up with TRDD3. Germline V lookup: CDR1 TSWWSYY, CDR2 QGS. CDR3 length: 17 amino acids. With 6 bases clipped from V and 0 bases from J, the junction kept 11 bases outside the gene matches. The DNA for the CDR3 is TGTGCTCTTGGAGCGCTTCACGGGGGGATACACACCGATAAACTCATCTTT. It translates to CALGALHGGIHTDKLIF.

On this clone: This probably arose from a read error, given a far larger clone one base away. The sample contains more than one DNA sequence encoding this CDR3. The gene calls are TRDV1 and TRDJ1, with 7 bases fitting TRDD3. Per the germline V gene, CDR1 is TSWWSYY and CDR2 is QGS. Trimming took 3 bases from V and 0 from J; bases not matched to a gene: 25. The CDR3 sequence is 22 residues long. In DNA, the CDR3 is TGTGCTCTTGGGGAGAAGCGCTCCCCTCTACTGGGGATCCAGCTGTACACCGATAAACTCATCTTT. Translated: CALGEKRSPLLGIQLYTDKLIF.